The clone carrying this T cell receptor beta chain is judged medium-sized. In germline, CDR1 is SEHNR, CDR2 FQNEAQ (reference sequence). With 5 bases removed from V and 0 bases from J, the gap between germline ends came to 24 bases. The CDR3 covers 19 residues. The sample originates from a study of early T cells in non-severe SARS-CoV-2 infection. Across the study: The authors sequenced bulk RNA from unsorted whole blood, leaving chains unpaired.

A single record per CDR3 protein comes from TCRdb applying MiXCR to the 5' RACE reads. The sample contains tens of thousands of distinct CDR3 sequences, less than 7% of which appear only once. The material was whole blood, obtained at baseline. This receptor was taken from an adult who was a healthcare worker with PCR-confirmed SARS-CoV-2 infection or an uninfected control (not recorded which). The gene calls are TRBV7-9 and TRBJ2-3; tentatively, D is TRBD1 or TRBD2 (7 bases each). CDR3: CASSPRGRTREQSTDTQYF. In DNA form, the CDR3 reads TGTGCCAGCAGCCCTAGGGGGCGGACTAGAGAGCAAAGCACAGATACGCAGTATTTT.